This TCR beta chain was obtained from a study of post-analysis software for immune sequencing data. Study details: The disease courses spanned relapsing-remitting, secondary progressive and progressive-relapsing forms of multiple sclerosis.

TCR beta cDNA libraries had unique molecular identifiers. Starting from around 0.96 to 9.9 million T cells, the study yielded roughly 0.5 million cDNA molecules. TCRdb re-analysed the PCR reads in MiXCR, keeping a single row per CDR3 protein. Altogether some 260,000 distinct CDR3 sequences are present, around 34% being singletons, with the ten largest covering under 5.5%. Germline lookup yields CDR1 SQVTM and CDR2 ANQGSEA. This CDR3 is built from 15 residues. V trimming: 3 bases; J trimming: 8 bases; junction bases outside the gene matches: 11. About this clonotype itself: The antigen remains undetermined.

General observations from the study: Significantly lower normalized Chao1 diversity was seen in multiple sclerosis patients than in controls. Controls had lower frequencies than patients of about 5 TRBV segments, which included TRBV5-6, TRBV5-1 and TRBV20-1.

Material: blood. This TCR came from a girl aged 5-17 years with multiple sclerosis. The chain joins TRBV29-1 to TRBJ2-1, with TRBD2 identical over 9 bases. The DNA for the CDR3 is TGCAGCGTTGACGGGCTAGCGGGGTTTGGGGATGAGCAGTTCTTC. The encoded protein is CSVDGLAGFGDEQFF.